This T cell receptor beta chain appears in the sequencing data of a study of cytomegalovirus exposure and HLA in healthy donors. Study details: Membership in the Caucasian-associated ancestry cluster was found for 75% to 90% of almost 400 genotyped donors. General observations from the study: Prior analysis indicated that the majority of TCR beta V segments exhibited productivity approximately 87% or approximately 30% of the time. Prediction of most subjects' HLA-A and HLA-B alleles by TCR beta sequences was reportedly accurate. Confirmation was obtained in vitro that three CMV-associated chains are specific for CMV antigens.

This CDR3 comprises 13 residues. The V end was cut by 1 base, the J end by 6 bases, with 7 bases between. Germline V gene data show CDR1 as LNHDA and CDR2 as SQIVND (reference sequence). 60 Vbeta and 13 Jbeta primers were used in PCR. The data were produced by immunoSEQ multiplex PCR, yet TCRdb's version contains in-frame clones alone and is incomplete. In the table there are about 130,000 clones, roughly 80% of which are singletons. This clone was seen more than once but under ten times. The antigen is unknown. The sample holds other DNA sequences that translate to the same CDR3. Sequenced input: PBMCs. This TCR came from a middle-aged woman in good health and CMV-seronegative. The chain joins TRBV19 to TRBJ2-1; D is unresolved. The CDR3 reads CASSIVAGNEQFF. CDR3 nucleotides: TGTGCCAGTAGTATAGTTGCCGGCAATGAGCAGTTCTTC.